The next 13 T cell receptor beta chains were all read from a single sample in a study of cytomegalovirus exposure and HLA in healthy donors. The assay was immunoSEQ multiplex PCR, and TCRdb's table has in-frame clones only and misses some. The sample has about 160,000 clones, less than 95% seen once. What was sequenced was PBMCs. The receptors derive from a woman between 18 and 30 years old in good health and CMV-seropositive.

The chain carries TRBV11-2 and TRBJ2-7; a possible D gene is TRBD1 (5 bases). Germline assignment: CDR1 SGHAT and CDR2 FQNNGV. Deletions cut 0 bases from V and 7 bases from J, with 25 bases between. The CDR3 spans 18 residues. CDR3 DNA: TGTGCCAGCAGCTTAGAGGGGCCCAGGGTAGGACCCATGAGGGAGCAGTACTTC. As protein: CASSLEGPRVGPMREQYF.

The chain carries TRBV11-3 and TRBJ1-5; 9 bases map to TRBD1. This CDR3 region has 14 residues. Per the germline V gene, CDR1 is SGHNT and CDR2 is YENEEA. The ends lost 5 bases at V and 7 bases at J; junction bases unmatched: 6. The chain's CDR3 is CASSPRQGGQPQHF. The CDR3 nucleotides read TGTGCCAGCAGCCCACGACAGGGGGGGCAGCCCCAGCATTTT.

The V call is TRBV12-5, the J call TRBJ2-7; D remains unclear. The CDR3 totals 12 residues. Germline V lookup: CDR1 LGHNT, CDR2 FRNRAP. V lost 1 base to trimming and J lost 1 base, with 2 bases between them. The DNA for the CDR3 is TGTGCTAGTGGTTTGGCGTCCTACGAGCAGTACTTC. It is translated as CASGLASYEQYF.

The chain employs TRBV5-1 and TRBJ1-5; no clear D gene. CDR1 and CDR2 (germline): SGHRS, YFSETQ. Trimming removed 7 bases at V and 5 bases at J, with 13 bases between. The CDR3 covers 13 residues. Here the CDR3 DNA reads TGCGCCAGCGGAGCTGAAGGATATCAGCCCCAGCATTTT. This codes for CASGAEGYQPQHF.

This chain links TRBV27 with TRBJ2-1, with a possible D match to TRBD1 (6 bases). V was clipped by 7 bases and J by 3 bases, with 10 bases between them. Looked up from germline, CDR1 is MNHEY and CDR2 is SMNVEV (reference sequence). The CDR3 runs to 13 residues. The CDR3 sequence is CASKRTVYNEQFF. In DNA, the CDR3 is TGTGCCAGCAAACGGACAGTCTACAATGAGCAGTTCTTC.

V and J are TRBV18 and TRBJ1-1; D unclear. The CDR3 length is 13 residues. Germline CDR1 is KGHSH and CDR2 is LQKENI. V shed 3 bases and J shed 5 bases, with 10 bases lying between them. CDR3 protein: CASSPIAGTEAFF. Written as DNA, the CDR3 is TGTGCCAGCTCACCCATTGCGGGAACTGAAGCTTTCTTT.

The chain employs TRBV5-1 and TRBJ2-7; D is perhaps TRBD1 (5 bases). This CDR3 comprises 15 residues. Trimming took off 4 bases at V and 1 base at J, with 15 bases between the two ends. CDR1 and CDR2 (germline): SGHRS, YFSETQ. The DNA of the CDR3 is TGCGCCAGCAGCACCGGGCAGGGCGCTTCCTACGAGCAGTACTTC. Translated, it gives CASSTGQGASYEQYF.

The gene calls are TRBV5-6 and TRBJ2-7; D is ambiguous. In germline, CDR1 is SGHDT, CDR2 YYEEEE. The CDR3 is 11 residues long. V was shortened by 1 base and J by 7 bases, with 6 bases between the two germline ends. CDR3 in DNA: TGTGCCAGCAGCTTGTGGCAAGAGCAGTACTTC. This encodes CASSLWQEQYF.

V usage is TRBV7-9 and J usage is TRBJ2-7; 8 nucleotides match TRBD2. The V gene's germline CDR1 is SEHNR and CDR2 FQNEAQ (reference sequence). The CDR3 totals 17 residues. V gave up 4 bases and J gave up 4 bases; unmatched junction bases: 15. The CDR3 region is CASSSSGSGDRFYEQYF. CDR3 DNA sequence: TGTGCCAGCAGCTCTAGCGGTAGCGGGGATCGGTTTTACGAGCAGTACTTC.

The chain has TRBV7-9 and TRBJ1-2; no clear D gene. The ends were cut back, 10 bases at V and 2 bases at J, with 11 bases in the middle. Germline V gene lookup returns CDR1 SEHNR and CDR2 FQNEAQ (reference sequence). This CDR3 has 12 amino acids. DNA for the CDR3: TGTGCCATTGGGGAGGCGAACTATGGCTACACCTTC. It translates to CAIGEANYGYTF. The whole variable domain, filled in from reference TRBV7-9 and TRBJ1-2, reads DTGVSQNPRHKITKRGQNVTFRCDPISEHNRLYWYRQTLGQGPEFLTYFQNEAQLEKSRLLSDRFSAERPKGSFSTLEIQRTEQGDSAMYLCAIGEANYGYTFGSGTRLTVV.

This chain links TRBV2 with TRBJ2-6, with D possibly being TRBD1 (6 bases). The CDR3 spans 15 residues. Germline V gene lookup returns CDR1 SNHLY and CDR2 FYNNEI. Trimming took 8 bases from V and 2 from J, leaving 13 bases between them. The CDR3 region has the DNA TGTGCCAGCGGTCGGGCAGGGGCTGGGGCCAACGTCCTGACTTTC. Amino acids: CASGRAGAGANVLTF.

The chain links TRBV4-1 to TRBJ2-1; 7 bases agree with TRBD2. The CDR3 has 15 amino acids. CDR1 and CDR2 from the germline V gene are MGHRA and YSYEKL. Unmatched junction bases numbered 6, after V lost 7 bases and J lost 0 bases. The CDR3 DNA reads TGCGCCAGCAAGAGGGAGGGTAGCTCCTACAATGAGCAGTTCTTC. Its protein is CASKREGSSYNEQFF.

The V gene is TRBV9, the J gene TRBJ2-1; unclear D gene. This CDR3 is built from 14 residues. From germline, CDR1 is SGDLS and CDR2 YYNGEE. V gave up 0 bases and J gave up 8 bases, with 12 bases separating them. The CDR3: CASSVVGSLDEQFF. The CDR3 DNA reads as TGTGCCAGCAGCGTAGTGGGCTCTCTGGATGAGCAGTTCTTC.